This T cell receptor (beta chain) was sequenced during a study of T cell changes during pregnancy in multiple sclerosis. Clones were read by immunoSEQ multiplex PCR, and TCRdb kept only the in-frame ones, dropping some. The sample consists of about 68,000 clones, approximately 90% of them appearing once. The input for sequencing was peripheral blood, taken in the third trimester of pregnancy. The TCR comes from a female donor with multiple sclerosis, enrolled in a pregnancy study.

CDR3 sequence reads: CASSSPLRLANNEQFF. The CDR3 DNA reads as TGTGCCAGCAGTTCCCCACTCCGACTAGCCAACAATGAGCAGTTCTTC. This chain links TRBV27 with TRBJ2-1; 7 bases fit TRBD2. In germline, CDR1 is MNHEY, CDR2 SMNVEV (reference sequence). V shed 4 bases, J shed 5 bases, and the junction held 11 bases outside the gene matches. The CDR3 consists of 16 residues.